Listed below are T cell receptor beta chains from one sample, sequenced in a study of cytomegalovirus exposure and HLA in healthy donors. The data were produced by immunoSEQ multiplex PCR, yet TCRdb's version contains in-frame clones alone and is incomplete. The table lists 120,000 or so clones, roughly four fifths of them singletons, with roughly 3% in the top ten. The sample comprised PBMCs. The receptor source for this set is a woman in her forties in good health and CMV-seropositive. Each CDR3 is given without its conserved first and last residue. Each record gives: J gene, V gene, CDR3 length, CDR3 protein.

TRBJ2-7 | TRBV28 | 10 | ASIGNSYEQY
TRBJ2-1 | TRBV5-1 | 10 | ASSLRSNEQF
TRBJ1-4 | TRBV4-3 | 13 | TSSQETLYNEKLF
TRBJ2-1 | TRBV7-9 | 12 | ASSFEGAWDEQF
TRBJ1-4 | TRBV9 | 12 | ASSPTGQPEKLF
TRBJ1-6 | TRBV4-2 | 13 | ASSHPGQSNSPLH
TRBJ1-6 | TRBV5-6 | 13 | ASSLDREEDSPLH
TRBJ2-3 | TRBV5-4 | 12 | ASRSGQPTDTQY
TRBJ1-5 | TRBV7-9 | 13 | ASSVTGSGNQPQH
TRBJ2-7 | TRBV9 | 14 | ASSVSRDRVLAEQY
TRBJ1-1 | TRBV7-2 | 13 | ASSLQGAWNTEAF
TRBJ2-7 | TRBV6-5 | 13 | ASSSGDLASYEQY
TRBJ1-2 | TRBV11-2 | 10 | ASSAEGDGYT
TRBJ1-3 | TRBV6-5 | 14 | ASSYADNDSGNTIY
TRBJ2-3 | TRBV11-1 | 13 | ASIRAGLATDTQY
TRBJ2-3 | TRBV7-6 | 16 | ASSPQTSGSPSTDTQY
TRBJ1-5 | TRBV5-4 | 12 | ASSLQGGGQPQH
TRBJ2-2 | TRBV4-2 | 13 | ASSLSGGSTGELF
TRBJ1-1 | TRBV28 | 12 | ASVTGQRNTEAF
TRBJ1-1 | TRBV5-6 | 14 | ASSLIGQGAGTEAF
TRBJ2-7 | TRBV18 | 10 | ASSPSSGEQY
TRBJ2-3 | TRBV7-9 | 17 | ASSPLSAGGPSSTDTQY
TRBJ2-5 | TRBV5-6 | 13 | ASSLGGTGRETQY
TRBJ2-7 | TRBV15 | 13 | ATSRGAGASYEQY
TRBJ1-5 | TRBV30 | 13 | AWSVRSRVNQPQH
TRBJ2-7 | TRBV6-6 | 12 | ASNPAGQGREQY
TRBJ2-1 | TRBV19 | 15 | ASSSTDVYPGGNEQF
TRBJ2-7 | TRBV7-2 | 13 | ASSLERGRPGEQY
TRBJ2-1 | TRBV5-4 | 14 | ASSLDSGRHYNEQF
TRBJ2-3 | TRBV9 | 14 | ASSPRLAKSTDTQY
TRBJ1-1 | TRBV21-1 | 13 | ASSKHRAMNTEAF
TRBJ2-1 | TRBV27 | 13 | ASSSGTSGNNEQF
TRBJ2-7 | TRBV29-1 | 9 | SPSSSYEQY
TRBJ2-1 | TRBV9 | 12 | ASSKTGNYNEQF
TRBJ1-1 | TRBV5-6 | 12 | ASSRRGLNTEAF
TRBJ2-2 | TRBV5-1 | 12 | ASTLTVNTGELF
TRBJ1-6 | TRBV6-1 | 12 | ASSGTGDNSPLH
TRBJ2-2 | TRBV29-1 | 10 | SAEDRGRELF
TRBJ2-2 | TRBV6-1 | 12 | ASSLAGNTGELF
TRBJ1-2 | TRBV6-5 | 12 | ASSYAGYGYGYT
TRBJ2-5 | TRBV6-5 | 12 | ASSFPGSQSTQY
TRBJ1-3 | TRBV4-3 | 15 | ASSQVGRGQTGNTIY
TRBJ1-2 | TRBV4-3 | 16 | ASSQDSIGQSLYYGYT
TRBJ1-2 | TRBV4-1 | 15 | ASSHESASGLNYGYT